These 11 T cell receptor beta chains were all obtained from the same sample, sequenced in a study of T cells in localized non-small cell lung cancer. Data came from immunoSEQ multiplex PCR; TCRdb stores just in-frame clones and leaves some out. The data contain about 31,000 clones, nearly 90% of them seen just once; the ten biggest clones take up around 4%. Sequencing was performed on peripheral blood mononuclear cells, taken before any cancer treatment. The receptors were sampled from a woman aged 35 to 75 with stage III lung adenocarcinoma.

This rearrangement joins TRBV11-2 to TRBJ1-3; 7 bases are a match to TRBD1. The CDR3 is 15 amino acids. CDR1 and CDR2 (germline): SGHAT, FQNNGV. V lost 8 bases, J lost 2 bases, and 9 bases stayed unmatched. The chain's CDR3 is CASASLQGAGNTIYF. DNA of the CDR3: TGTGCCAGCGCCTCCCTCCAGGGGGCTGGAAACACCATATATTTT.

This clone appeared a single time. This chain uses TRBV12-5 with TRBJ2-3; D may be TRBD1 (6 bases). The CDR3 extends over 16 amino acids. Germline lookup yields CDR1 LGHNT and CDR2 FRNRAP. The V end lost 1 base, the J end lost 3 bases, and 14 bases lay between the germline ends. CDR3 loop: CASGLAVQGWTDTQYF. The CDR3 DNA sequence: TGTGCTAGTGGTTTGGCGGTGCAGGGGTGGACAGATACGCAGTATTTT. Together with reference TRBV12-5 and TRBJ2-3, the CDR3 gives the full variable domain: DARVTQTPRHKVTEMGQEVTMRCQPILGHNTVFWYRQTMMQGLELLAYFRNRAPLDDSGMPKDRFSAEMPDATLATLKIQPSEPRDSAVYFCASGLAVQGWTDTQYFGPGTRLTVL.

The chain uses TRBV5-1 and TRBJ2-7; the D is unclear. Germline assignment: CDR1 SGHRS and CDR2 YFSETQ. There are 12 residues in the CDR3. Trimming shortened V by 4 bases and J by 0 bases, and 5 bases separated the two germline ends. The CDR3 region has the DNA TGCGCCAGCAGCCTAAGCTCCTACGAGCAGTACTTC. It translates to CASSLSSYEQYF.

The chain links TRBV19 to TRBJ2-3; TRBD2 aligns across 8 bases. The J segment lost 0 bases and the V segment lost 7 bases, leaving 3 bases of the junction unmatched. Germline V gene lookup returns CDR1 LNHDA and CDR2 SQIVND (reference sequence). This CDR3 spans 14 amino acids. CDR3 DNA sequence: TGTGCCAGTACCGAGCGGGGGAGCACAGATACGCAGTATTTT. Protein product: CASTERGSTDTQYF.

V is TRBV10-3 and J is TRBJ1-4; weak D call: TRBD1 (5 bases). Germline V gives CDR1 ENHRY, CDR2 SYGVKD. V shed 6 bases and J shed 8 bases, with 10 bases lying between them. The CDR3 runs to 12 residues. CDR3 sequence reads: CAIRDIDEKLFF. The CDR3 DNA is TGTGCCATCAGGGACATAGACGAAAAACTGTTTTTT.

The chain joins TRBV15 to TRBJ1-2, with 11 bases that match TRBD1. This CDR3 contains 16 residues. The V gene's germline CDR1 is LNHNV and CDR2 YYDKDF (reference sequence). V lost 0 bases to trimming and J lost 8 bases; unmatched junction nucleotides: 8. CDR3 coding DNA: TGTGCCACCAGCAGAGACCTCAGGACAGGGGGCCGGGGCTACACCTTC. Its translation: CATSRDLRTGGRGYTF.

V and J are TRBV28 and TRBJ1-1; TRBD1 aligns across 8 bases. This CDR3 is built from 16 residues. V lost 6 bases to trimming and J lost 3 bases; unmatched junction nucleotides: 12. Germline V gene sequence: CDR1 MDHEN, CDR2 SYDVKM. DNA of the CDR3: TGTGCCAGCAGCCCAGCTCCGGGACAGGTTCACACTGAAGCTTTCTTT. Its protein is CASSPAPGQVHTEAFF. Drawing the rest from reference TRBV28 and TRBJ1-1, the complete variable domain is DVKVTQSSRYLVKRTGEKVFLECVQDMDHENMFWYRQDPGLGLRLIYFSYDVKMKEKGDIPEGYSVSREKKERFSLILESASTNQTSMYLCASSPAPGQVHTEAFFGQGTRLTVV.

The rearrangement joins TRBV7-2 to TRBJ1-1; D may be TRBD1 (6 bases). The germline gives CDR1 SGHTA, CDR2 FQGNSA. The CDR3 has 14 amino acids. Trimming shortened V by 6 bases and J by 1 base, and 12 bases separated the two germline ends. The CDR3 sequence: CASRAGQQNTEAFF. In DNA form, the CDR3 reads TGTGCCAGCAGGGCTGGACAGCAGAACACTGAAGCTTTCTTT.

The chain is built from TRBV6-5 and TRBJ1-6; perhaps TRBD1 as D (5 bases). Germline V lookup: CDR1 MNHEY, CDR2 SVGAGI. This CDR3 is built from 13 residues. The V gene lost 6 bases and the J gene lost 7 bases, with 10 bases spanning the gap. The CDR3 here is CASRQGMNSPLHF. CDR3 in DNA: TGTGCCAGCAGGCAGGGCATGAATTCACCCCTCCACTTT.

The rearrangement joins TRBV25-1 to TRBJ2-1; D is ambiguous. CDR1 is MGHDK and CDR2 is SYGVNS in the germline V gene. The CDR3 runs 14 residues. Trimming removed 1 base from V and 8 bases from J, with 12 bases in between. CDR3 DNA sequence: TGTGCCAGCAGTGAATGGAAGGAATTAGATGAGCAGTTCTTC. Protein: CASSEWKELDEQFF.

V and J are TRBV9 and TRBJ2-6; 12 bases agree with TRBD1. Per germline, CDR1 SGDLS and CDR2 YYNGEE. Trimming took 3 bases from V and 2 from J; bases not matched to a gene: 15. This CDR3 has 21 amino acids. CDR3 amino acids: CASSGGGGPGTGGAGANVLTF. CDR3 coding DNA: TGTGCCAGCAGCGGCGGAGGCGGTCCCGGGACAGGGGGCGCTGGGGCCAACGTCCTGACTTTC.